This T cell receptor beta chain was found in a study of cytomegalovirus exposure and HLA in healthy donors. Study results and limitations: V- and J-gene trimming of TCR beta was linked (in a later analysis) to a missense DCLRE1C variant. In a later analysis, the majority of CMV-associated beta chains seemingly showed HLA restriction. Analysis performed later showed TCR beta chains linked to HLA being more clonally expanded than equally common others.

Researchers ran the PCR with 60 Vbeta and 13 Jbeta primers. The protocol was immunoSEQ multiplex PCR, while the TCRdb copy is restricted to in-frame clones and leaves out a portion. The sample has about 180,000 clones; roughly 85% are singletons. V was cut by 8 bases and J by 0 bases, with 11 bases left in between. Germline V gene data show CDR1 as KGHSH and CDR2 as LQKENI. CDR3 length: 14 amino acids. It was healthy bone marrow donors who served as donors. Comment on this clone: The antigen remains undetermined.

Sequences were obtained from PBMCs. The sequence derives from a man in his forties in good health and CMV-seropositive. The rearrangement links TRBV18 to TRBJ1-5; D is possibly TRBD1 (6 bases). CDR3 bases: TGTGCCAGCACGACAGGACCTAGCAATCAGCCCCAGCATTTT. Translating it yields CASTTGPSNQPQHF.